This T cell receptor (beta chain) was captured by sequencing in a study of spatial heterogeneity in lung cancer. Study-wide context: There were, on average, more than 9.5 raw-read appearances for each unique TCR and UMI combination.

This CDR3 contains 14 residues. Trimming took 7 bases from V and 2 from J, leaving 15 bases between them. Germline V lookup: CDR1 SNHLY, CDR2 FYNNEI. In the library, each TCR cDNA molecule bore its own unique molecular identifier. In TCRdb, the 5' RACE reads were re-called with MiXCR into one record per CDR3 protein. The sample has thousands of distinct CDR3 sequences, about 8.1% seen once; the top ten hold under 7.5%. This clonotype was found many times. As to time point: sample taken at primary tumor resection. The donors, about 74 patients with untreated early-stage non-small cell lung cancer, provided the samples.

The rearrangement uses TRBV2 and TRBJ2-7; tentatively, D is TRBD2 (6 bases). The material sequenced was normal lung tissue next to the tumor, taken at surgery. This clonotype was sampled from a female donor with early-stage non-small cell lung cancer. The chain's CDR3 is CASMGGSGPYEQYF. As DNA, the CDR3 is TGTGCCAGCATGGGGGGATCGGGCCCCTACGAGCAGTACTTC.